This note documents a single T cell receptor (beta chain) sequence. This entry comes from a study of blood T cell repertoires in COVID-19. As handled by the study authors: Quantification of nucleated cells was approximated via reference gene primer amplification. The table came from immunoSEQ multiplex PCR; TCRdb's copy has only in-frame clones and leaves some out. V and J calls and clone size are as listed in that table; D and trimming were resolved from the DNA. The table shows about 84,000 clones, with over 80% occurring only once. Trimming removed 2 bases from V and 5 bases from J; junction bases left unmatched: 15. The germline V gene has CDR1 MNHNS and CDR2 SASEGT. CDR3 length: 19 residues.

J is TRBJ2-5 and V is TRBV6-1; 12 nucleotides match TRBD2. This receptor was taken from a woman aged 80 or over with acute or convalescent COVID-19. Sample: peripheral blood. CDR3 amino acids: CASSEFGVRTSGTGETQYF. The DNA of the CDR3 is TGTGCCAGCAGTGAATTCGGGGTGAGGACTAGCGGGACGGGGGAGACCCAGTACTTC.